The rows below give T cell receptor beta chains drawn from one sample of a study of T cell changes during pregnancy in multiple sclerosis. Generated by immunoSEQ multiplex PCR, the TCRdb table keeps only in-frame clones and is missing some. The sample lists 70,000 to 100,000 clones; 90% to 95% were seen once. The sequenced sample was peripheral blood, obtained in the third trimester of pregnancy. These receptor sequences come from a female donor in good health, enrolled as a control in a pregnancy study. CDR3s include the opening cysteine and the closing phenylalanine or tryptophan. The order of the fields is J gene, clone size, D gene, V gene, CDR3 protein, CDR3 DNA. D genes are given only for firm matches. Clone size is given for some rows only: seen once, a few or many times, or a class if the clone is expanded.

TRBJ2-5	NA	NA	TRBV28	CASSLGAGLETQYF	TGTGCCAGCAGTTTAGGGGCAGGCCTGGAGACCCAGTACTTC
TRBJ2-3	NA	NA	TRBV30	CAWSRLESTDTQYF	TGTGCCTGGAGTCGACTAGAGAGCACAGATACGCAGTATTTT
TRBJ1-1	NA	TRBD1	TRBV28	CASSLVDREANTEAFF	TGTGCCAGCAGTCTCGTCGACAGGGAGGCGAACACTGAAGCTTTCTTT
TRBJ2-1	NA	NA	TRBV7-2	CASSGALGYNEQFF	TGTGCCAGCAGCGGGGCCCTGGGCTACAATGAGCAGTTCTTC
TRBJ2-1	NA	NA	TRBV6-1	CASSESAGDYNEQFF	TGTGCCAGCAGTGAATCTGCGGGCGATTACAATGAGCAGTTCTTC
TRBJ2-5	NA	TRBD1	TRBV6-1	CASRTTGGGETQYF	TGTGCCAGCAGGACTACAGGGGGCGGGGAGACCCAGTACTTC
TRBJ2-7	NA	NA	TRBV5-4	CASSRDITSYEQYF	TGTGCCAGCAGCCGGGACATCACCAGCTACGAGCAGTACTTC
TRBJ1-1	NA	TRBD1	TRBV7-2	CASSSRAGTVIAFF	TGTGCCAGCAGCTCGCGGGCCGGGACAGTAATTGCTTTCTTT
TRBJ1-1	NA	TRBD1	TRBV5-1	CASSLEDRASEAFF	TGCGCCAGCAGCCTAGAAGACAGGGCTTCTGAAGCTTTCTTT
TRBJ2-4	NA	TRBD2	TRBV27	CATSLWGGDKNIQYF	TGTGCCACCTCGCTCTGGGGGGGGGACAAAAACATTCAGTACTTC
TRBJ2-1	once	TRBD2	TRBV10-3	CAISGEREGPYNEQFF	TGTGCCATCAGTGGGGAGCGGGAGGGCCCCTACAATGAGCAGTTCTTC
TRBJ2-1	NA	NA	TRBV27	CASSQTRNHEQFF	TGTGCCAGCAGCCAAACTAGGAACCATGAGCAGTTCTTC
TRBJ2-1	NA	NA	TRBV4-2	CASSQENTYNEQFF	TGTGCCAGCAGCCAAGAAAATACCTACAATGAGCAGTTCTTC
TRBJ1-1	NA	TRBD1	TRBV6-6	CASSTGQSRAGTEAFF	TGTGCCAGCAGTACGGGACAGAGTAGGGCTGGCACTGAAGCTTTCTTT
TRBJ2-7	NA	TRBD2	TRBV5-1	CASKGTSGTPGQYF	TGCGCCAGCAAAGGGACTAGCGGGACCCCCGGGCAGTACTTC
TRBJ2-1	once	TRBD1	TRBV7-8	CASSSYDRGLYNEQFF	TGTGCCAGCAGCTCTTATGACAGGGGGCTCTACAATGAGCAGTTCTTC
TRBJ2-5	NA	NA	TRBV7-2	CASSLARQGLSETQYF	TGTGCCAGCAGCTTAGCGCGCCAGGGGTTGTCCGAGACCCAGTACTTC
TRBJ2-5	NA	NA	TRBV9	CASSVAGGIQETQYF	TGTGCCAGCAGCGTAGCTGGAGGGATCCAAGAGACCCAGTACTTC
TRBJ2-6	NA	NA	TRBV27	CASRTASSGANVLTF	TGTGCCAGCAGGACTGCTAGCTCTGGGGCCAACGTCCTGACTTTC
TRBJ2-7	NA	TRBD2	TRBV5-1	CASSSSSGSSYEQYF	TGCGCCAGCAGCTCTTCTAGCGGGAGCAGCTACGAGCAGTACTTC
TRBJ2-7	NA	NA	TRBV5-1	CASSLERPSYEQYF	TGCGCCAGCAGCTTGGAGAGGCCCTCCTACGAGCAGTACTTC
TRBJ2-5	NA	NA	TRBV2	CASSDRGGEGETQYF	TGTGCCAGCAGTGATCGCGGGGGCGAGGGAGAGACCCAGTACTTC
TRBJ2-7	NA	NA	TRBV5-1	CASSLGGDHEQYF	TGCGCCAGCAGCTTAGGGGGGGACCACGAGCAGTACTTC
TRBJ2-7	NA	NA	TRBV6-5	CASSYSAGVSYEQYF	TGTGCCAGCAGTTACTCGGCCGGGGTCTCCTACGAGCAGTACTTC
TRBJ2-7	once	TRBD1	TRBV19	CASSPGQGFEQYF	TGTGCCAGTAGCCCGGGACAGGGTTTCGAGCAGTACTTC
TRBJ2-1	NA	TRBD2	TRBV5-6	CASSYSGSGNEQFF	TGTGCCAGCAGTTATAGCGGGAGTGGGAATGAGCAGTTCTTC
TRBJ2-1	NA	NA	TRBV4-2	CASSQIVTRPDYNEQFF	TGTGCCAGCAGCCAAATAGTTACCAGGCCGGACTACAATGAGCAGTTCTTC
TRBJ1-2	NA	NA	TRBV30	CAWSTSGGASYGYTF	TGTGCCTGGAGTACCTCTGGGGGGGCGAGCTATGGCTACACCTTC
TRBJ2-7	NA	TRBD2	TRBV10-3	CAISESRTSGSEQYF	TGTGCCATCAGTGAGTCTCGGACTAGCGGGAGCGAGCAGTACTTC
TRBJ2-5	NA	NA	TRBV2	CASSATGETQYF	TGTGCCAGCAGTGCCACAGGAGAGACCCAGTACTTC
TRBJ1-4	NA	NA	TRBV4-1	CASSQFPLGATNEKLFF	TGCGCCAGCAGCCAATTTCCACTAGGAGCAACTAATGAAAAACTGTTTTTT
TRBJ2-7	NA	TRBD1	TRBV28	CASEPLTGAYEQYF	TGTGCCAGCGAACCCTTAACAGGGGCCTACGAGCAGTACTTC
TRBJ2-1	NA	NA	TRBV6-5	CASSYEGDSYNEQFF	TGTGCCAGCAGTTACGAGGGGGACTCCTACAATGAGCAGTTCTTC
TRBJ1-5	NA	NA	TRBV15	CATSRDRRGGLQPQHF	TGTGCCACCAGCAGAGATCGTAGGGGGGGTTTACAGCCCCAGCATTTT
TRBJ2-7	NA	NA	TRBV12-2	CASRSKGPDRYYEQYF	TGTGCAAGTCGCTCAAAGGGTCCGGACAGATACTACGAGCAGTACTTC
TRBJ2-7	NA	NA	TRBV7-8	CASSLRGVLAEDYEQYF	TGTGCCAGCAGCTTAAGGGGGGTGCTAGCGGAGGACTACGAGCAGTACTTC
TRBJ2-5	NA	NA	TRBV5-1	CASSFDQETQYF	TGCGCCAGCAGCTTCGACCAAGAGACCCAGTACTTC
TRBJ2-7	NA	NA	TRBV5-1	CASSLDSLIIEQYF	TGCGCCAGCAGCTTGGACAGTCTGATTATCGAGCAGTACTTC
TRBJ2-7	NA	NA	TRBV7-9	CASSFAGEVVEQYF	TGTGCCAGCAGCTTCGCCGGCGAGGTTGTCGAGCAGTACTTC
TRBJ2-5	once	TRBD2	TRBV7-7	CASSFGGAETQYF	TGTGCTAGCAGCTTCGGGGGGGCAGAGACCCAGTACTTC
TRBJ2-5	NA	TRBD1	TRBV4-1	CASSQIQGARETQYF	TGCGCCAGCAGCCAAATACAGGGGGCGCGAGAGACCCAGTACTTC
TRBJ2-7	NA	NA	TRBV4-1	CASSPRQVGLYEQYF	TGCGCCAGCAGCCCGCGCCAGGTAGGCCTCTACGAGCAGTACTTC
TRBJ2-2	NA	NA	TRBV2	CASSERASDGELFF	TGTGCCAGCAGTGAAAGGGCTAGCGACGGGGAGCTGTTTTTT
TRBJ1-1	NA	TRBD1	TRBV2	CASTETGVGTEAFF	TGTGCCAGCACTGAGACAGGGGTCGGTACTGAAGCTTTCTTT
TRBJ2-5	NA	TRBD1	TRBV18	CASSPGQGGETQYF	TGTGCCAGCTCACCCGGACAGGGGGGGGAGACCCAGTACTTC